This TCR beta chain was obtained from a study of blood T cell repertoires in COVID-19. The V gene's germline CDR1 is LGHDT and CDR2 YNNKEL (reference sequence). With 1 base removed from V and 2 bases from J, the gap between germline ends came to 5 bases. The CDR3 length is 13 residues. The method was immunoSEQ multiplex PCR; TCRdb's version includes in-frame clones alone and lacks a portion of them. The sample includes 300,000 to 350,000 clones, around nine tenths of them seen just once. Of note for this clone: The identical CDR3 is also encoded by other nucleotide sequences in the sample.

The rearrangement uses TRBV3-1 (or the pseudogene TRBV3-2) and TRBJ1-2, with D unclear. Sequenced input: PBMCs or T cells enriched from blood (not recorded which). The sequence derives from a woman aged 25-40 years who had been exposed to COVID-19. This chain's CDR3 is CASSQAGNYGYTF. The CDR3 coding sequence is TGTGCCAGCAGCCAAGCCGGGAACTATGGCTACACCTTC.